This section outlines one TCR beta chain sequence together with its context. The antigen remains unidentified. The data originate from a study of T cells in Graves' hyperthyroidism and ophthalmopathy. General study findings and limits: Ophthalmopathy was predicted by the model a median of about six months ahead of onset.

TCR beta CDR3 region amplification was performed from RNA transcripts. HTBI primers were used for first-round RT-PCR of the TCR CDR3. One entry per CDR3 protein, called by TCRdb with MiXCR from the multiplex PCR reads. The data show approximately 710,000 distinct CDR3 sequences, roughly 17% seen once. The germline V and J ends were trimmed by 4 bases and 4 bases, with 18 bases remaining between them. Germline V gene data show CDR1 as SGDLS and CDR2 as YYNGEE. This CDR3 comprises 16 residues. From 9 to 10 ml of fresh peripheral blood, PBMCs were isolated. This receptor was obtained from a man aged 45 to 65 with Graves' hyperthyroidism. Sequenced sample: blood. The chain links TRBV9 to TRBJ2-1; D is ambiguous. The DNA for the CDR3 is TGTGCCAGCAGCTCCGATATGGGGTTACCTTACAATGAGCAGTTCTTC. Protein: CASSSDMGLPYNEQFF.